A selection of T cell receptor beta chains follows, all from one sample in a study of cytomegalovirus exposure and HLA in healthy donors. Using immunoSEQ multiplex PCR, the repertoire was profiled, and TCRdb retains in-frame clones only, with some absent. The sample lists 100,000 to 150,000 clones, 70% to 80% occurring once. The specimen was PBMCs. These receptors all stem from a woman between 50 and 59 years old in good health and CMV-seronegative. Each CDR3 is given with its conserved first and last residue. D genes are given only for firm matches. Not all rows give a size; the values are once, few, many and, for expanded clones, a class.

v_call	d_call	cdr3_length	j_call	clone_size	cdr3_nt	cdr3_aa
TRBV6-5	NA	13	TRBJ1-5	NA	TGTGCCAGCTGTGGTGGCCAAAATCAGCCCCAGCATTTT	CASCGGQNQPQHF
TRBV5-1	NA	13	TRBJ2-5	NA	TGCGCCAGCAGCTATCAGGGTTTCGAGACCCAGTACTTC	CASSYQGFETQYF
TRBV19	NA	14	TRBJ1-2	NA	TGTGCCAGTAGTATGGATACAGGGAACTATGGCTACACCTTC	CASSMDTGNYGYTF
TRBV28	NA	14	TRBJ2-7	NA	TGTGCCAGCAGTTTCCAGGGTTTAGTATACGAGCAGTACTTC	CASSFQGLVYEQYF
TRBV11-2	TRBD1	14	TRBJ1-2	NA	TGTGCCAGCAGCGGGCCAGGGGGCCTCTATGGCTACACCTTC	CASSGPGGLYGYTF
TRBV30	NA	16	TRBJ1-5	NA	TGTGCCTGGAGTGCCTCCGGGGGAGGCGGCAATCAGCCCCAGCATTTT	CAWSASGGGGNQPQHF
TRBV5-1	NA	16	TRBJ1-2	once	TGCGCCAGCAGCGAGGAGGTCACAGGGCGGAGATATGGCTACACCTTC	CASSEEVTGRRYGYTF
TRBV7-9	TRBD2	15	TRBJ2-1	NA	TGTGCCAGCAGCGCATCTAGCGGGAGGGCCGGTGAGCAGTTCTTC	CASSASSGRAGEQFF
TRBV27	TRBD1	14	TRBJ2-5	NA	TGTGCCAGCAGTTTAGACAGGGCGCGGGAGACCCAGTACTTC	CASSLDRARETQYF
TRBV2	TRBD1	14	TRBJ1-1	NA	TGTGCCAGCAAGGTCACAGGGGCCGGCACTGAAGCTTTCTTT	CASKVTGAGTEAFF
TRBV18	NA	15	TRBJ2-1	NA	TGTGCCAGCTCACCAAGACAGGGACTAGGCAATGAGCAGTTCTTC	CASSPRQGLGNEQFF
TRBV4-3	TRBD2	16	TRBJ2-1	few	TGCGCCAGCAGCCAAGATCAAACTAGCGGGATCAATGAGCAGTTCTTC	CASSQDQTSGINEQFF
TRBV28	TRBD1	12	TRBJ2-7	NA	TGTGCCAGCGGACAGGCGGCCTACGAGCAGTACTTC	CASGQAAYEQYF
TRBV30	NA	13	TRBJ1-2	NA	TGTGCCTGGAGTCCTAGACCAGCGTATGGCTACACCTTC	CAWSPRPAYGYTF
TRBV30	NA	13	TRBJ2-5	NA	TGTGCCTGGAGTCCAACCACAGGGGAGACCCAGTACTTC	CAWSPTTGETQYF
TRBV7-9	TRBD2	15	TRBJ2-2	NA	TGTGCCAGCAGCTTAGGCGGGAGTACCACCGGGGAGCTGTTTTTT	CASSLGGSTTGELFF
TRBV2	NA	16	TRBJ2-1	NA	TGTGCCAGCAGTGAAGCGCTTCCCCTAAACGGGAATGAGCAGTTCTTC	CASSEALPLNGNEQFF
TRBV7-2	NA	14	TRBJ1-2	NA	TGTGCCAGCAGCTTAGACCCGGGGAGGGCTGGCTACACCTTC	CASSLDPGRAGYTF
TRBV29-1	NA	12	TRBJ2-7	NA	TGCAGCGTACGAACAAGCTCCTACGAGCAGTACTTC	CSVRTSSYEQYF
TRBV7-2	NA	16	TRBJ1-5	NA	TGTGCCAGCAGCCCAGGGGTCAGGGGCAGGGATCAGCCCCAGCATTTT	CASSPGVRGRDQPQHF
TRBV2	NA	14	TRBJ1-5	NA	TGTGCCAGCAGTGAAGGGGAGAGGAATCAGCCCCAGAATTTT	CASSEGERNQPQNF
TRBV7-2	NA	15	TRBJ1-1	NA	TGTGCCAGCAGCCCCTTAGGGGGGGCCGGCACTGAAGCTTTCTTT	CASSPLGGAGTEAFF
TRBV2	TRBD2	17	TRBJ2-1	NA	TGTGCCAGCAGTGAACTGAGGGTGGCGGGAGGGCTGAATGAGCAGTTCTTC	CASSELRVAGGLNEQFF
TRBV27	TRBD1	15	TRBJ2-5	NA	TGTGCCAGCAACACCCTACAGGGGAGACAAGAGACCCAGTACTTC	CASNTLQGRQETQYF
TRBV28	TRBD1	15	TRBJ2-2	NA	TGTGCCAGCAGTTCCCCGGGACAGGTAGCCGGGGAGCTGTTTTTT	CASSSPGQVAGELFF
TRBV9	TRBD2	15	TRBJ2-5	NA	TGTGCCAGCAGCGTAGGTAGCGGGAGAGTAGAGACCCAGTACTTC	CASSVGSGRVETQYF
TRBV4-1	TRBD2	18	TRBJ2-3	NA	TGCGCCAGCAGCCAAGATCGGGGGGGCCAATCCTTTCCAGATACGCAGTATTTT	CASSQDRGGQSFPDTQYF
TRBV7-9	NA	13	TRBJ2-2	NA	TGTGCCAGCAGCTCGGGAGCAACCGGGGAGCTGTTTTTT	CASSSGATGELFF
TRBV7-3	NA	15	TRBJ1-2	NA	TGTGCCAGCAGCTTAGCCGGGCAGGGGAACTATGGCTACACCTTC	CASSLAGQGNYGYTF
TRBV30	NA	13	TRBJ1-4	NA	TGTGCCTGGAGTAAGAGGCGACAGGAAAAACTGTTTTTT	CAWSKRRQEKLFF
TRBV19	TRBD1	13	TRBJ1-5	NA	TGTGCCAGTAACCAGGGGGGCAATCAGCCCCAGCATTTT	CASNQGGNQPQHF
TRBV19	NA	13	TRBJ1-1	NA	TGTGCCAGTACCCAGACAGCGAACACTGAAGCTTTCTTT	CASTQTANTEAFF
TRBV5-1	TRBD1	17	TRBJ2-1	NA	TGCGCCAGCAGCCCTTTCCTCCGGGACAGCGCTTACAATGAGCAGTTCTTC	CASSPFLRDSAYNEQFF
TRBV4-1	NA	15	TRBJ1-1	once	TGCGCCAGCAGCCAAGGGCAGGACATGTCTTGGAAAGCTTTCTTT	CASSQGQDMSWKAFF
TRBV11-3	TRBD2	13	TRBJ2-5	few	TGTGCCAGCAGCTTTGGGGGGGAAGAGACCCAGTACTTC	CASSFGGEETQYF
TRBV6-6	TRBD2	14	TRBJ2-7	NA	TGTGCCAGCAAGTCTACTAGCGGGTTTTACGAGCAGTACTTC	CASKSTSGFYEQYF
TRBV29-1	TRBD2	15	TRBJ2-3	once	TGCAGCGCCCCGGCTAGACGGGAGGATCGAGATACGCAGTATTTT	CSAPARREDRDTQYF
TRBV27	TRBD1	14	TRBJ1-1	NA	TGTGCCAGCACGCGACAGGGCATGAACACTGAAGCTTTCTTT	CASTRQGMNTEAFF
TRBV30	NA	17	TRBJ1-3	NA	TGTGCCTGGAGTAGGGAGGACCGCAAGATGAATGGAAACACCATATATTTT	CAWSREDRKMNGNTIYF
TRBV18	NA	14	TRBJ1-3	NA	TGTGCCAGCTCGGAGCTACTCTCTGGAAACACCATATATTTT	CASSELLSGNTIYF
TRBV20-1	TRBD1	11	TRBJ1-1	NA	TGCAGTGCTGGACAGGGAGGTGAAGCTTTCTTT	CSAGQGGEAFF
TRBV7-9	NA	15	TRBJ1-1	few	TGTGCCAGCGCCCTGGAGGGGCCTCTAGACACTGAAGCTTTCTTT	CASALEGPLDTEAFF
TRBV7-8	TRBD2	19	TRBJ2-3	NA	TGTGCCAGCAGGCCCGGGACTAGCGGGAGGCGGGGGGGCACAGATACGCAGTATTTT	CASRPGTSGRRGGTDTQYF
TRBV6-5	NA	13	TRBJ1-4	once	TGTGCCAGCAGTGGACAGCAGAATGAAAAACTGTTTTTT	CASSGQQNEKLFF
TRBV5-4	TRBD1	17	TRBJ2-3	NA	TGTGCCAGCAGCTTCAGTCGGACAGGGGGAGGAGTGGATACGCAGTATTTT	CASSFSRTGGGVDTQYF